What follows are 31 T cell receptor gamma chains derived from one specimen sequenced in a study of Vδ1+ human thymocytes. Points from the study as a whole: Thymic TRG and TRD repertoires appeared highly polyclonal.

No antigens are known for them. RNA was extracted from the cells and then reverse transcribed. The CDR3 regions were amplified by multiplex PCR from V-gene primers to a constant-region primer. TCRdb reanalysed the multiplex PCR reads via CATT. Here the sample spans about 23,000 gamma-chain clones, roughly 13% being singletons. Material: Vdelta1+ gamma-delta thymocytes from the thymus. Subset noted: FACS-sorted CD3+ TCRalphabeta- TCRVdelta1+ TCRVdelta2- thymocytes. The receptors originated from a child less than two years old who had congenital heart surgery.

This clone was seen more than once but under ten times. V is TRGV2 and J is TRGJP1. This CDR3 region has 16 residues. V lost 0 bases, J lost 6 bases, and 10 bases stayed unmatched. The germline V gene has CDR1 EGSNGY and CDR2 YDSYNSKV. Written as DNA, the CDR3 is TGTGCCACCTGGGACGGGCCGAAAGGCCCTGGTTGGTTCAAGATATTT. Its translation is CATWDGPKGPGWFKIF.

In this sample, this clone is medium-sized (0.01 to 0.1%). The rearrangement uses TRGV3 and TRGJ1 or TRGJ2. The V segment lost 0 bases and the J segment 12 bases; nucleotides outside the gene matches: 5. Per the germline V gene, CDR1 is VTNTFY and CDR2 is YDVSTARD (reference sequence). This CDR3 has 11 residues. CDR3 region: CATWDRLWKLF. In DNA form, the CDR3 reads TGTGCCACCTGGGACAGGCTCTGGAAACTCTTT.

A word on this clone: Other DNA sequences in this specimen translate into the identical CDR3. The rearrangement joins TRGV9 to TRGJ1 or TRGJ2. The germline CDR1 and CDR2 sequences are GITISATS and ISYDGTV (reference sequence). Trimming removed 2 bases from V and 3 bases from J; junction bases left unmatched: 4. CDR3 length: 13 residues. DNA of the CDR3: TGTGCCTTGTGGGAGGGCACTTATTATAAGAAACTCTTT. This codes for CALWEGTYYKKLF.

There are a few counts of this clone. The chain uses TRGV9 and TRGJ1 or TRGJ2. CDR3 size: 19 residues. V lost 3 bases and J lost 0; bases outside the gene matches: 20. The germline gives CDR1 GITISATS, CDR2 ISYDGTV (reference sequence). The CDR3 sequence: CALWETLPPPHSNYYKKLF. CDR3 nucleotides: TGTGCCTTGTGGGAGACCCTCCCACCTCCTCATTCGAATTATTATAAGAAACTCTTT.

In regard to this clone: Other DNA sequences from this sample encode an identical CDR3 as well. The chain has TRGV4 and TRGJ1 or TRGJ2. Germline V lookup: CDR1 EGSTGY, CDR2 YDSYTSSV. The CDR3 is made up of 11 amino acids. V dropped 0 bases and J dropped 10; count of bases not matched to a gene: 3. This CDR3 reads CATWDGLKKLF. CDR3 nucleotide sequence: TGTGCCACCTGGGATGGGCTCAAGAAACTCTTT.

There are a few counts of this clone. Other DNA sequences from this sample encode an identical CDR3 as well. This chain joins TRGV9 and TRGJ1 or TRGJ2. Germline V gives CDR1 GITISATS, CDR2 ISYDGTV (reference sequence). The CDR3 totals 13 residues. V trimming: 1 base; J trimming: 5 bases; junction bases outside the gene matches: 5. The CDR3 DNA reads TGTGCCTTGTGGGAGGTCCATCATTATAAGAAACTCTTT. Protein sequence: CALWEVHHYKKLF.

This clone was counted between two and nine times. This chain uses TRGV4 with TRGJ1 or TRGJ2. The length of the CDR3 is 14 residues. V dropped 1 base and J dropped 7; count of bases not matched to a gene: 10. The germline CDR1 and CDR2 sequences are EGSTGY and YDSYTSSV. This CDR3 reads CATWDGELWYKKLF. In DNA form, the CDR3 reads TGTGCCACCTGGGATGGCGAATTATGGTATAAGAAACTCTTT.

This clone appeared a few times. The same CDR3 also results from other DNA sequences found in this sample. This sequence joins TRGV2 and TRGJ1 or TRGJ2. CDR3 length equals 14 residues. Germline V gene sequence: CDR1 EGSNGY, CDR2 YDSYNSKV. V lost 0 bases to trimming and J lost 3 bases; unmatched junction nucleotides: 5. The CDR3 protein is CATWDGPFYYKKLF. The DNA of the CDR3 is TGTGCCACCTGGGACGGGCCCTTTTATTATAAGAAACTCTTT.

About this clone: Other DNA sequences in the sample encode the same CDR3. This chain links TRGV9 with TRGJP2. Germline-derived CDR1 and CDR2 are GITISATS and ISYDGTV (reference sequence). The CDR3 is made up of 14 amino acids. V lost 0 bases, J lost 5 bases, and 3 bases stayed unmatched. CDR3 sequence reads: CALWEVQSDWIKTF. As DNA, the CDR3 is TGTGCCTTGTGGGAGGTGCAAAGTGATTGGATCAAGACGTTT.

The rearrangement uses TRGV3 and TRGJ1 or TRGJ2. This CDR3 contains 14 residues. The J segment lost 7 bases and the V segment lost 3 bases, leaving 12 bases of the junction unmatched. The germline V gene encodes CDR1 VTNTFY and CDR2 YDVSTARD (reference sequence). The CDR3 loop reads CATWDPEEGYKKLF. The CDR3 nucleotides are TGTGCCACCTGGGACCCAGAGGAAGGGTATAAGAAACTCTTT.

This clone was seen more than once but under ten times. The J gene is TRGJ1 or TRGJ2, the V gene TRGV8. With 5 bases clipped from V and 12 bases from J, the junction kept 10 bases outside the gene matches. CDR1 and CDR2 (germline): VENAVY, YDSYNSRV. The length of the CDR3 is 11 residues. The CDR3 bases are TGTGCCACCTGGGCCACTGTAGGGAAACTCTTT. This encodes CATWATVGKLF.

The rearrangement links TRGV9 to TRGJ1 or TRGJ2. The germline gives CDR1 GITISATS, CDR2 ISYDGTV (reference sequence). This CDR3 spans 20 amino acids. The V segment lost 0 bases and the J segment 0 bases; nucleotides outside the gene matches: 20. Here the CDR3 reads CALWEVSHPRTEENYYKKLF. The CDR3 nucleotides read TGTGCCTTGTGGGAGGTGAGCCACCCGAGAACGGAAGAGAATTATTATAAGAAACTCTTT.

The rearrangement joins TRGV9 to TRGJ1 or TRGJ2. Germline-derived CDR1 and CDR2 are GITISATS and ISYDGTV (reference sequence). V trimming: 3 bases; J trimming: 3 bases; junction bases outside the gene matches: 5. The CDR3 sequence is 13 residues long. DNA of the CDR3: TGTGCCTTGTGGGAGATTACTTATTATAAGAAACTCTTT. Protein sequence: CALWEITYYKKLF.

The chain uses TRGV5 and TRGJ1 or TRGJ2. The germline V gene has CDR1 VINAFY and CDR2 YDVSNSKD. This CDR3 region has 11 residues. Losses at the gene ends were 6 bases for V and 9 bases for J; bases not matched to a gene: 8. CDR3 sequence: CATWFGGKKLF. For the CDR3, the DNA is TGTGCCACCTGGTTTGGGGGTAAGAAACTCTTT.

The sample holds a few counts of this clone. The junction departs from germline at one end; a sequencing error may be responsible. The chain has TRGV9 and TRGJ1 or TRGJ2. From germline, CDR1 is GITISATS and CDR2 ISYDGTV (reference sequence). CDR3 size: 17 residues. The CDR3 nucleotides read TGCGCCTTGTGGGAGGCGAGACCAAATTCGAATTATTATAAGAAACTCTTT. Translating gives CALWEARPNSNYYKKLF.

V is TRGV9 and J is TRGJP2. Germline V gene sequence: CDR1 GITISATS, CDR2 ISYDGTV (reference sequence). The CDR3 spans 15 residues. V lost 0 bases, J lost 8 bases, and 9 bases stayed unmatched. For the CDR3, the DNA is TGTGCCTTGTGGGAGGTGCGAAGGGCCGATTGGATCAAGACGTTT. This sequence encodes CALWEVRRADWIKTF.

The gene calls are TRGV9 and TRGJ1 or TRGJ2. CDR1 GITISATS and CDR2 ISYDGTV come from the germline V gene (reference sequence). This CDR3 is 15 amino acids long. With 2 bases clipped from V and 1 base from J, the junction kept 8 bases outside the gene matches. CDR3 nucleotides: TGTGCCTTGTGGGAGGGCTACCCTAATTATTATAAGAAACTCTTT. This codes for CALWEGYPNYYKKLF.

This clone was observed a handful of times. The rearrangement links TRGV3 to TRGJ1 or TRGJ2. Germline lookup yields CDR1 VTNTFY and CDR2 YDVSTARD (reference sequence). J gave up 7 bases and V 0 bases, and 12 bases lay outside the gene matches. This CDR3 comprises 15 residues. CDR3 nucleotide sequence: TGTGCCACCTGGGACAGGCCACCTCGACGATATAAGAAACTCTTT. It encodes CATWDRPPRRYKKLF.

The chain is built from TRGV3 and TRGJ1 or TRGJ2. V lost 0 bases, J lost 10 bases, and 18 bases stayed unmatched. Germline V gene sequence: CDR1 VTNTFY, CDR2 YDVSTARD (reference sequence). The CDR3 contains 16 residues. CDR3 sequence (DNA): TGTGCCACCTGGGACAGGCCGCGGCGCTCCAGGACAAAGAAACTCTTT. Amino acid sequence: CATWDRPRRSRTKKLF.

V and J are TRGV2 and TRGJ1 or TRGJ2. Germline V gives CDR1 EGSNGY, CDR2 YDSYNSKV. The CDR3 sequence is 15 residues long. With 3 bases clipped from V and 0 bases from J, the junction kept 8 bases outside the gene matches. The CDR3 DNA reads as TGTGCCACCTGGGACCACCCCCTGAATTATTATAAGAAACTCTTT. This codes for CATWDHPLNYYKKLF.

This clone has only a few counts. The V call is TRGV8, the J call TRGJ1 or TRGJ2. The CDR3 extends over 14 amino acids. Germline trimming cut 5 bases from V and 4 bases from J; bases unmatched to any gene: 11. The germline gives CDR1 VENAVY, CDR2 YDSYNSRV. CDR3 DNA: TGTGCCACCTGGGCCGGATGGGGGTATTATAAGAAACTCTTT. As protein: CATWAGWGYYKKLF.

V usage is TRGV4 and J usage is TRGJ1 or TRGJ2. CDR1 and CDR2 (germline): EGSTGY, YDSYTSSV. The V segment lost 3 bases and the J segment 4 bases; nucleotides outside the gene matches: 12. The CDR3 spans 15 residues. The CDR3 here is CATWDRYSGYYKKLF. The CDR3 nucleotides are TGTGCCACCTGGGATAGGTATTCTGGATATTATAAGAAACTCTTT.

This clone has a handful of counts. A junction end diverges from the germline sequence, so it may reflect a read error. This chain joins TRGV4 and TRGJ1 or TRGJ2. The CDR3 totals 13 residues. The germline CDR1 and CDR2 sequences are EGSTGY and YDSYTSSV. The CDR3 coding sequence is TGTACCACCTGGGATGCGGTTGCTTATAAGAAACTCTTT. Translating gives CTTWDAVAYKKLF.

This clone was found a few times. Other DNA sequences in the same sample also yield this CDR3. This chain uses TRGV4 with TRGJ1 or TRGJ2. Per germline, CDR1 EGSTGY and CDR2 YDSYTSSV. The CDR3 contains 14 residues. Unmatched junction bases numbered 7, after V lost 0 bases and J lost 5 bases. The CDR3 DNA reads as TGTGCCACCTGGGATGGGCCTCCCGATTATAAGAAACTCTTT. This codes for CATWDGPPDYKKLF.

J is TRGJP and V is TRGV9. V dropped 0 bases and J dropped 8; count of bases not matched to a gene: 10. Germline lookup yields CDR1 GITISATS and CDR2 ISYDGTV (reference sequence). The CDR3 is 18 residues long. The CDR3 DNA reads TGTGCCTTGTGGGAGGTGCAAGTCCGCAAGTTGGGCAAAAAAATCAAGGTATTT. It yields the protein CALWEVQVRKLGKKIKVF.

The chain recombines TRGV9 with TRGJ1 or TRGJ2. There are 12 residues in the CDR3. Germline CDR1 and CDR2: GITISATS and ISYDGTV (reference sequence). The junction had 12 bases not matched to a gene; V was cut back by 4 bases and J by 12 bases. In nucleotides, the CDR3 is TGTGCCTTGTGGGATGAAAATGGGGGGAAACTCTTT. This translates into CALWDENGGKLF.

The chain carries TRGV9 and TRGJ1 or TRGJ2. Per the germline V gene, CDR1 is GITISATS and CDR2 is ISYDGTV (reference sequence). The CDR3 loop spans 13 amino acids. V lost 2 bases and J lost 8; bases outside the gene matches: 9. DNA for the CDR3: TGTGCCTTGTGGGAGGACGAAATTAATAAGAAACTCTTT. Residues: CALWEDEINKKLF.

The chain uses TRGV9 and TRGJP2. Germline V lookup: CDR1 GITISATS, CDR2 ISYDGTV (reference sequence). The trim removed 0 bases at V and 6 bases at J, leaving 13 bases unmatched. There are 17 residues in the CDR3. The CDR3 here is CALWEVPIPHRDWIKTF. The CDR3 coding sequence is TGTGCCTTGTGGGAGGTGCCCATACCTCATCGTGATTGGATCAAGACGTTT.

This clone was seen only a few times. Other DNA sequences from this sample encode an identical CDR3 as well. This rearrangement joins TRGV2 to TRGJ1 or TRGJ2. Losses at the gene ends were 4 bases for V and 7 bases for J; bases not matched to a gene: 10. The CDR3 length is 13 residues. Germline V CDR1 and CDR2: EGSNGY, YDSYNSKV. This CDR3 is CATWDGLGYKKLF. The CDR3 region has the DNA TGTGCCACCTGGGATGGGCTAGGATATAAGAAACTCTTT.

This clone was seen a few times. The chain joins TRGV4 to TRGJ1 or TRGJ2. The CDR3 totals 10 residues. Germline trimming cut 10 bases from V and 5 bases from J; bases unmatched to any gene: 5. From germline, CDR1 is EGSTGY and CDR2 YDSYTSSV. Written as DNA, the CDR3 is TGTGCCACTTCGGATTATAAGAAACTCTTT. This encodes CATSDYKKLF.

The rearrangement joins TRGV9 to TRGJP1. The V gene's germline CDR1 is GITISATS and CDR2 ISYDGTV (reference sequence). V gave up 0 bases and J gave up 0 bases; unmatched junction bases: 4. The CDR3 runs 16 residues. This CDR3 reads CALWEVPYTTGWFKIF. The CDR3 DNA follows: TGTGCCTTGTGGGAGGTGCCCTATACCACTGGTTGGTTCAAGATATTT.